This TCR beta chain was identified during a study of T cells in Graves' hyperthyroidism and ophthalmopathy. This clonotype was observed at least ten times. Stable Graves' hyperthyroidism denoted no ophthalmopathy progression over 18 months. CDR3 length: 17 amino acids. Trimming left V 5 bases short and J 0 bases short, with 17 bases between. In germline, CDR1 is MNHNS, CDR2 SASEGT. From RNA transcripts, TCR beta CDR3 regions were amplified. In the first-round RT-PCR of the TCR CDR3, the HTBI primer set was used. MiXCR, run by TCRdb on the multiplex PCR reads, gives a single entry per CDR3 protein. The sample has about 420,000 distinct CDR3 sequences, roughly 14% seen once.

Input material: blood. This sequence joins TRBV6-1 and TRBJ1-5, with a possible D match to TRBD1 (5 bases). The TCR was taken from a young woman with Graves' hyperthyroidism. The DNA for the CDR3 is TGTGCCAGCAGTTCGCTTGGGGACGGGCCTAGCAATCAGCCCCAGCATTTT. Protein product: CASSSLGDGPSNQPQHF.